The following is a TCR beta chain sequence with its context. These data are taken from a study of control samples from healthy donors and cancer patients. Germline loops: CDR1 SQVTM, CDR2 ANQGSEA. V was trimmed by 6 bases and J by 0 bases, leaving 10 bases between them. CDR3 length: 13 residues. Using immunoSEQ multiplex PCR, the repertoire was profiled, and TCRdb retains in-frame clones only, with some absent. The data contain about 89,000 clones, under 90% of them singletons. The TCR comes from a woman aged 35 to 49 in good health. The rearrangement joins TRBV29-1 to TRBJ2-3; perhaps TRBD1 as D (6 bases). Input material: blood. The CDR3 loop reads CSVDGQSTDTQYF. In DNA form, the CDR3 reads TGCAGCGTAGACGGACAGAGCACAGATACGCAGTATTTT.